The 22 T cell receptor beta chains below were found in one sample sequenced in a study of regulatory T cells in long-lasting Graves disease. Arm-PCR of CDR3 regions and iRepertoire HTBI primers were the basis on which TCR beta libraries were built. MiXCR, applied by TCRdb to the multiplex PCR reads, yields one record per CDR3 protein. The repertoire holds 200,000 to 250,000 distinct CDR3 sequences, over 20% seen once, with about 14% in the top ten. Sample time point: newly diagnosed GD, antithyroid drugs for less than 3 months. RNA extracted from PBMCs served as the sequencing template. The starting material was peripheral blood mononuclear cells (PBMCs), obtained at new diagnosis, from a patient treated with antithyroid drugs. Receptor source: a female donor with Graves disease.

This clonotype came up once. The chain carries TRBV12-3 or TRBV12-4 and TRBJ2-2; no clear D. The CDR3 consists of 13 residues. Trimming took off 5 bases at V and 3 bases at J, with 7 bases between the two ends. CDR3: CASSGRHTGELFF. The CDR3 DNA is TGTGCCAGCAGTGGGCGCCACACCGGGGAGCTGTTTTTT.

This chain joins TRBV15 and TRBJ1-5, with a weak D call TRBD1 (5 bases). The germline V and J ends were trimmed by 0 bases and 7 bases, with 13 bases remaining between them. CDR1 and CDR2 (germline): LNHNV, YYDKDF (reference sequence). The CDR3 totals 15 residues. In DNA form, the CDR3 reads TGTGCCACCAGCAGAGATCTCGGGGGAAAACAGCCCCAGCATTTT. As protein: CATSRDLGGKQPQHF.

The count of this clonotype is one. The J gene is TRBJ1-2, the V gene TRBV20-1; D is possibly TRBD1 (5 bases). The CDR3 runs to 15 residues. Trimming pared 0 bases from V and 8 bases from J, leaving 19 bases between. The germline CDR1 and CDR2 sequences are DFQATT and SNEGSKA (reference sequence). CDR3 region: CSARDPGREGYGYTF. DNA of the CDR3: TGCAGTGCTAGAGACCCGGGACGGGAGGGGTACGGCTACACCTTC.

Here the CDR3 DNA reads TGTGCCAGTACACAGGGGGCCGTCTATGGCTACACCTTC. Amino acids: CASTQGAVYGYTF. The chain employs TRBV6-1 and TRBJ1-2; 9 positions match TRBD1. This CDR3 is built from 13 residues. V was pared by 9 bases and J by 4 bases, with 6 bases of the junction left unmatched. Germline assignment: CDR1 MNHNS and CDR2 SASEGT.

The sample holds many counts of this clonotype. The rearrangement joins TRBV12-3 or TRBV12-4 to TRBJ2-3, with D possibly matching TRBD2 (5 bases). This CDR3 spans 16 amino acids. Trimming cost V 6 bases and J 0 bases, with 16 bases left between them. The CDR3 is CASSSTGITSTDTQYF. DNA of the CDR3: TGTGCCAGCAGCTCGACGGGGATAACTAGCACAGATACGCAGTATTTT.

This clonotype was found many times. The V and J genes are TRBV20-1 and TRBJ1-6; the D gene is possibly TRBD1 (6 bases). CDR1 is DFQATT, CDR2 SNEGSKA, per germline (reference sequence). The CDR3 covers 13 residues. V was clipped by 7 bases and J by 5 bases, with 12 bases between them. Here the CDR3 reads CSVRTDDNSPLHF. The CDR3 coding sequence is TGCAGTGTAAGGACAGACGATAATTCACCCCTCCACTTT.

The table lists this clonotype with many counts. The chain carries TRBV30 and TRBJ1-1, with D maybe TRBD1 (6 bases). V lost 2 bases and J 3 bases, leaving 10 bases between the germline ends. The CDR3 runs to 13 residues. CDR1 is GTSNPN, CDR2 SVGIG, per germline (reference sequence). The CDR3 loop reads CAWSPDSYTEAFF. CDR3 sequence (DNA): TGTGCCTGGAGTCCGGACAGTTACACTGAAGCTTTCTTT.

The chain links TRBV29-1 to TRBJ2-1, with 10 bases identical to TRBD2. In germline, CDR1 is SQVTM, CDR2 ANQGSEA. J lost 6 bases, V lost 4 bases, and 6 bases had no gene match. The CDR3 length is 14 residues. DNA of the CDR3: TGCAGCGTTGTAAGCGGGAGGGCCGTCAATGAGCAGTTCTTC. Protein product: CSVVSGRAVNEQFF.

As regards this clonotype: A far larger clone is only one base removed, so a read error is likely. The chain has TRBV28 and TRBJ2-1; D could derive from TRBD1 or TRBD2 (7 bases each). V lost 4 bases, J lost 10 bases, and 20 bases lay in between. There are 15 residues in the CDR3. The V gene's germline CDR1 is MDHEN and CDR2 SYDVKM. The CDR3 DNA reads as TGTGCCAGCAGTTCACCGGGCAGGGGGGGGTACGAGCAGTTCTTC. As protein: CASSSPGRGGYEQFF.

This clonotype was seen at least ten times. J is TRBJ2-1 and V is TRBV24-1, with TRBD2 as a possible D gene (5 bases). The CDR3 has 17 amino acids. Deletions cut 2 bases from V and 1 base from J, with 14 bases between. Germline loops: CDR1 KGHDR, CDR2 SFDVKD. DNA for the CDR3: TGTGCCACCAGTGATTCCGCACAGTCGGGATCCTACAATGAGCAGTTCTTC. It codes for CATSDSAQSGSYNEQFF.

This clonotype was detected ten times or more. The gene calls are TRBV6-2 or TRBV6-3 and TRBJ2-7; 7 positions match TRBD1. Germline V gene data show CDR1 as MNHEY and CDR2 as SVGEGT. V dropped 2 bases and J dropped 2; count of bases not matched to a gene: 6. The CDR3 length is 15 residues. This CDR3 reads CASSYLETGTYEQYF. The CDR3 DNA sequence: TGTGCCAGCAGTTACCTCGAGACAGGGACCTACGAGCAGTACTTC.

This clonotype has ten or more counts. This chain connects TRBV20-1 to TRBJ2-5, with D perhaps matching TRBD2 (5 bases). Germline lookup yields CDR1 DFQATT and CDR2 SNEGSKA (reference sequence). CDR3 length equals 13 residues. V was pared by 3 bases and J by 1 base, with 9 bases between. In DNA form, the CDR3 reads TGCAGTGCTAGCGGGAAGTCCCAAGAGACCCAGTACTTC. Translating gives CSASGKSQETQYF.

This clonotype was seen repeatedly, ten times or more. The chain employs TRBV7-2 and TRBJ2-7; 7 bases are shared with TRBD1. Germline V lookup: CDR1 SGHTA, CDR2 FQGNSA. This CDR3 region has 15 residues. The junction had 5 bases not matched to a gene; V was cut back by 3 bases and J by 0 bases. The CDR3 is CASSFTRDSSYEQYF. Here the CDR3 DNA reads TGTGCCAGCAGCTTTACCCGGGACAGCTCCTACGAGCAGTACTTC.

This clonotype was observed at least ten times. The V gene is TRBV6-5, the J gene TRBJ2-5, with D uncertain. The CDR3 extends over 14 amino acids. Trimming stripped 0 bases from V and 1 base from J, with 6 bases between. CDR1 and CDR2 from the germline V gene are MNHEY and SVGAGI. The CDR3 spells CASSYSTAQETQYF. The CDR3 nucleotides are TGTGCCAGCAGTTACTCGACTGCCCAAGAGACCCAGTACTTC.

This clonotype was seen repeatedly, ten times or more. The chain recombines TRBV20-1 with TRBJ2-3; 7 nucleotides align to TRBD2. CDR1 DFQATT and CDR2 SNEGSKA come from the germline V gene (reference sequence). This CDR3 is 15 amino acids long. Trimming took 3 bases from V and 0 from J; bases not matched to a gene: 6. The CDR3 sequence is CSASPSGPSTDTQYF. In DNA form, the CDR3 reads TGCAGTGCTAGTCCTAGCGGTCCTAGCACAGATACGCAGTATTTT.

The J gene is TRBJ2-1, the V gene TRBV9; maybe TRBD1 (7 bases). The CDR3 is made up of 17 amino acids. V gave up 3 bases and J gave up 6 bases, with 22 bases separating them. Germline CDR1 reads SGDLS; CDR2 reads YYNGEE. CDR3 loop: CASSAAGSRQGGNEQFF. CDR3 DNA sequence: TGTGCCAGCAGCGCCGCGGGTAGTAGACAGGGAGGCAATGAGCAGTTCTTC.

This clonotype was counted only a few times. The chain carries TRBV28 and TRBJ1-5; 10 bases line up with TRBD1. CDR1 and CDR2 (germline): MDHEN, SYDVKM. This CDR3 is built from 14 residues. V was clipped by 4 bases and J by 10 bases; unmatched bases: 7. For the CDR3, the DNA is TGTGCCAGCAGTTCGACAGGGGGCCCCTTTCCCCAGCATTTT. Translating it yields CASSSTGGPFPQHF.

Ten or more counts support this clonotype. The J gene is TRBJ1-5, the V gene TRBV27; D is unclear. Trimming cost V 6 bases and J 1 base, with 10 bases left between them. This CDR3 spans 14 amino acids. Germline values: CDR1 MNHEY, CDR2 SMNVEV (reference sequence). The CDR3 DNA is TGTGCCAGCAGACCAGGAAGCAGCAATCAGCCCCAGCATTTT. This sequence encodes CASRPGSSNQPQHF.

In this sample, this clonotype turned up many times. V gene TRBV27 combines with J gene TRBJ2-7, with D possibly being TRBD1 (6 bases). The length of the CDR3 is 14 residues. With 4 bases removed from V and 2 bases from J, the gap between germline ends came to 12 bases. Germline CDR1 and CDR2: MNHEY and SMNVEV (reference sequence). CDR3 nucleotides: TGTGCCAGCAGTTGGCAGGGGTCCACCTACGAGCAGTACTTC. Amino acids: CASSWQGSTYEQYF.

This clonotype was observed at least ten times. V and J are TRBV5-5 and TRBJ2-7; TRBD2 agrees at 8 bases. Unmatched junction bases numbered 4, after V lost 3 bases and J lost 2 bases. This CDR3 spans 14 amino acids. CDR1 SGHKS and CDR2 YYEKEE come from the germline V gene (reference sequence). The CDR3 region has the DNA TGTGCCAGCAGCTCCCCGGGAGGGGCCTACGAGCAGTACTTC. Amino acid sequence: CASSSPGGAYEQYF.

The V gene is TRBV2, the J gene TRBJ2-6, with TRBD2 as a possible D gene (6 bases). Trimming stripped 0 bases from V and 2 bases from J, with 17 bases between. This CDR3 spans 19 amino acids. Germline CDR1 is SNHLY and CDR2 is FYNNEI. CDR3 protein: CASSEALLARETGANVLTF. The DNA for the CDR3 is TGTGCCAGCAGTGAAGCGCTCCTGGCCCGGGAGACTGGGGCCAACGTCCTGACTTTC.

The chain joins TRBV28 to TRBJ1-2; 12 positions match TRBD1. Germline CDR1 is MDHEN and CDR2 is SYDVKM. The CDR3 has 17 residues. With V trimmed by 5 bases and J by 4 bases, 11 bases remained unmatched. CDR3 in amino acids: CASSLGTGGAPSYGYTF. The CDR3 DNA reads TGTGCCAGCAGTCTCGGGACAGGGGGCGCCCCGAGCTATGGCTACACCTTC.